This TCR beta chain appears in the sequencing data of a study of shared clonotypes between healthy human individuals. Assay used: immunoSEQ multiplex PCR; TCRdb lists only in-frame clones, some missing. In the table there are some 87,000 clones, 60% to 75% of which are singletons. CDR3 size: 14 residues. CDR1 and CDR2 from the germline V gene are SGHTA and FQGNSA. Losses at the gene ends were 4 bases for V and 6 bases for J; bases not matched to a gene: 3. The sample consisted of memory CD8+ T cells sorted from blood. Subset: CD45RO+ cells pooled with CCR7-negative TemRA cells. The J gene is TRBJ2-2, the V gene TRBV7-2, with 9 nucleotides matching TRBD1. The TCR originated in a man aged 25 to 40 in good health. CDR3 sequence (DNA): TGTGCCAGCAGCTGGAGGACAGGGGCCGGGGAGCTGTTTTTT. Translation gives CASSWRTGAGELFF.